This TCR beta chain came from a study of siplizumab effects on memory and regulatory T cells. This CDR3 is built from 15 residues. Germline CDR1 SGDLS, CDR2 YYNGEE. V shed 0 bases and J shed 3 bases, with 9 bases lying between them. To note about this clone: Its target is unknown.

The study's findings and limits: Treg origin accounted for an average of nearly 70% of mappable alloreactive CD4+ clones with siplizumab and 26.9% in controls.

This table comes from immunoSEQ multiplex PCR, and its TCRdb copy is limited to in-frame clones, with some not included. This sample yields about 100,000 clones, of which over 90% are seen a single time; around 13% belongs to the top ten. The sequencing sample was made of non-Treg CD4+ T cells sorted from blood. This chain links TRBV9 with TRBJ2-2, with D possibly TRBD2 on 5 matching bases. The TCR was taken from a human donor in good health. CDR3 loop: CASSVAVGDTGELFF. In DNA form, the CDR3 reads TGTGCCAGCAGCGTAGCTGTGGGAGACACCGGGGAGCTGTTTTTT. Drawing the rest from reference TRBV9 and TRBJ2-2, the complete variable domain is DSGVTQTPKHLITATGQRVTLRCSPRSGDLSVYWYQQSLDQGLQFLIQYYNGEERAKGNILERFSAQQFPDLHSELNLSSLELGDSALYFCASSVAVGDTGELFFGEGSRLTVL.